Shown below are 8 T cell receptor beta chains from a single sample sequenced in a study of cytomegalovirus exposure and HLA in healthy donors. This PCR relied on a set of 60 Vbeta primers and 13 Jbeta primers. Clones were sequenced by immunoSEQ multiplex PCR, and TCRdb holds only the in-frame ones, with some missing. The sample has under 200,000 clones; roughly 74% are singletons. Sequenced sample: PBMCs. These receptors all stem from a woman in her 30s in good health and CMV-seropositive.

The chain combines TRBV19 with TRBJ1-1; maybe TRBD1 (5 bases). The CDR3 covers 13 residues. Germline CDR1 is LNHDA and CDR2 is SQIVND (reference sequence). Trimming shortened V by 3 bases and J by 7 bases, and 12 bases separated the two germline ends. CDR3 bases: TGTGCCAGTAGTATCCCGACGGGGGTTGAAGCTTTCTTT. This codes for CASSIPTGVEAFF.

This clone was seen only a few times. V is TRBV6-5 and J is TRBJ2-1, with D maybe TRBD1 (6 bases). Trimming stripped 0 bases from V and 8 bases from J, with 14 bases between. The length of the CDR3 is 15 residues. The germline CDR1 and CDR2 sequences are MNHEY and SVGAGI. DNA of the CDR3: TGTGCCAGCAGTTACTCGAAGAGGGGGTGGTATGAGCAGTTCTTC. It specifies CASSYSKRGWYEQFF.

In this sample, this clone turned up a few times. The V gene is TRBV29-1, the J gene TRBJ2-6; no clear D. V was shortened by 6 bases and J by 0 bases, with 12 bases between the two germline ends. This CDR3 comprises 15 residues. The germline V gene has CDR1 SQVTM and CDR2 ANQGSEA. The CDR3, as DNA: TGCAGCGTCGGCCCCGGAGACTCTGGGGCCAACGTCCTGACTTTC. Its translation is CSVGPGDSGANVLTF. Based on the CDR3 plus reference TRBV29-1 and TRBJ2-6, the full variable domain is SAVISQKPSRDICQRGTSLTIQCQVDSQVTMMFWYRQQPGQSLTLIATANQGSEATYESGFVIDKFPISRPNLTFSTLTVSNMSPEDSSIYLCSVGPGDSGANVLTFGAGSRLTVL.

The V gene is TRBV18, the J gene TRBJ1-3, with D tentatively TRBD1 (6 bases). V dropped 4 bases and J dropped 0 bases, with 13 bases sitting between them. The CDR3 sequence is 16 residues long. Looked up from germline, CDR1 is KGHSH and CDR2 is LQKENI. The CDR3 sequence is CASSLTGTPSGNTIYF. The CDR3 DNA sequence: TGTGCCAGCTCACTCACCGGGACACCCTCTGGAAACACCATATATTTT.

This rearrangement joins TRBV27 to TRBJ2-4, with 11 bases aligning to TRBD1. V shed 5 bases, J shed 0 bases, and the junction held 12 bases outside the gene matches. This CDR3 is built from 19 residues. The germline CDR1 and CDR2 sequences are MNHEY and SMNVEV (reference sequence). CDR3 residues: CASSPRRDRGRLAKNIQYF. The CDR3 DNA is TGTGCCAGCAGTCCACGCCGGGACAGGGGGAGACTAGCCAAAAACATTCAGTACTTC.

The CDR3 DNA is TGTGCCAGCAGACAGGGCCAAGGGGCAGATACGCAGTATTTT. This translates into CASRQGQGADTQYF. The gene calls are TRBV7-3 and TRBJ2-3; tentatively, D is TRBD1 (6 bases). V lost 6 bases and J 4 bases, leaving 14 bases between the germline ends. The length of the CDR3 is 14 residues. CDR1 SGHTA and CDR2 FQGTGA come from the germline V gene.

CDR3 protein: CATSRHNEKLFF. DNA for the CDR3: TGTGCCACCAGCAGACATAATGAAAAACTGTTTTTT. J is TRBJ1-4 and V is TRBV15; no clear D. Germline values: CDR1 LNHNV, CDR2 YYDKDF (reference sequence). The V gene lost 2 bases and the J gene lost 4 bases, with 2 bases spanning the gap. The CDR3 contains 12 residues.

This chain joins TRBV2 and TRBJ1-5; D remains ambiguous. CDR1 and CDR2 (germline): SNHLY, FYNNEI. Deletions cut 10 bases from V and 0 bases from J, with 22 bases between. This CDR3 is 17 amino acids long. The CDR3 DNA is TGTGCCACATCCCGCAGGCCTCTCAGACATAGCAATCAGCCCCAGCATTTT. The encoded protein is CATSRRPLRHSNQPQHF.